These 32 T cell receptor beta chains came from one sample sequenced in a study of T cell repertoires in cytomegalovirus infection. TCRdb passed the reads through MiXCR, listing each CDR3 protein once. This sample carries about 770,000 distinct CDR3 sequences, roughly 29% of them seen once, and the ten largest clones take around 14%. No antigens are known for them. Here the sequenced sample was cultured CD8+ T cells from PBMCs, taken from culture after CMV antigen stimulation. These receptors all come from a human donor in good health (CMV status not recorded). Some clones in this sample may be carry-over from other donors' samples.

The rearrangement links TRBV7-9 to TRBJ1-2, with 10 bases identical to TRBD1. This CDR3 region has 18 residues. Germline trimming cut 5 bases from V and 1 base from J; bases unmatched to any gene: 13. Germline V gene sequence: CDR1 SEHNR, CDR2 FQNEAQ (reference sequence). CDR3 DNA sequence: TGTGCCAGCAGCACAACCCGGGACAGGGGTCCTCTTAACTATGGCTACACCTTC. Translation: CASSTTRDRGPLNYGYTF.

The chain is built from TRBV5-8 and TRBJ2-2, with D unclear. Trimming took off 7 bases at V and 0 bases at J, with 19 bases between the two ends. The germline CDR1 and CDR2 sequences are SGHTS and YDEGEE. The CDR3 length is 17 residues. CDR3 residues: CASPEMGSAANTGELFF. CDR3 DNA: TGTGCCAGCCCCGAGATGGGGTCTGCCGCGAACACCGGGGAGCTGTTTTTT.

This clonotype has only a few counts. The chain employs TRBV7-6 and TRBJ2-7, with 12 bases identical to TRBD1. The CDR3 runs 14 residues. J gave up 7 bases and V 5 bases, and 6 bases lay outside the gene matches. Germline values: CDR1 SGHVS, CDR2 FNYEAQ. CDR3 bases: TGTGCCAGCAGCGTGGGACAGGGGGCAGATGAGCAGTACGTC. This gives the protein CASSVGQGADEQYV.

The V gene is TRBV6-2 or TRBV6-3, the J gene TRBJ2-7; D not resolved. CDR3 length equals 13 residues. Germline-derived CDR1 and CDR2 are MNHEY and SVGEGT. The V end was cut by 2 bases, the J end by 3 bases, with 8 bases between. The CDR3 sequence: CASSYEVNYEQYV. The CDR3 region has the DNA TGTGCCAGCAGTTACGAGGTGAACTACGAGCAGTACGTC.

The V and J genes are TRBV2 and TRBJ2-2; possible D gene TRBD1, 6 bases. Trimming took 11 bases from V and 0 from J, leaving 7 bases between them. Per germline, CDR1 SNHLY and CDR2 FYNNEI. The CDR3 is made up of 12 amino acids. The CDR3 loop reads CAWTANTGELFF. CDR3 nucleotide sequence: TGTGCCTGGACAGCGAACACCGGGGAGCTGTTTTTT.

V and J are TRBV28 and TRBJ1-2; D unresolved. This CDR3 region has 18 residues. V shed 4 bases and J shed 7 bases, with 28 bases lying between them. Germline V gene lookup returns CDR1 MDHEN and CDR2 SYDVKM. CDR3 sequence (DNA): TGTGCCAGCAGTTCATCTAGGGAGGTGGCAAGCCGTTCGTCTGGCTACACCTTC. Translating it yields CASSSSREVASRSSGYTF.

This clonotype was detected only a few times. This chain links TRBV12-3 or TRBV12-4 with TRBJ2-5; D perhaps matches TRBD1 (5 bases). V lost 6 bases to trimming and J lost 5 bases, with 13 bases between them. The CDR3 has 13 amino acids. CDR3 protein: CASRRRKGETQYF. CDR3 coding DNA: TGTGCCAGCAGGCGCCGGAAGGGGGAGACCCAGTACTTC.

The rearrangement joins TRBV11-1 to TRBJ2-3; 7 bases are shared with TRBD2. With 5 bases clipped from V and 1 base from J, the junction kept 3 bases outside the gene matches. In germline, CDR1 is SGHAT, CDR2 FQDESV (reference sequence). The CDR3 runs to 14 residues. The CDR3 is CASSISGGTDTQYF. CDR3 DNA sequence: TGTGCCAGCAGCATCAGCGGGGGCACAGATACGCAGTATTTT.

At least ten counts were recorded for this clonotype. The chain couples TRBV7-8 to TRBJ2-2; D is undetermined. In germline, CDR1 is SGHVS, CDR2 FQNEAQ. With 1 base removed from V and 2 bases from J, the gap between germline ends came to 11 bases. The CDR3 totals 16 residues. The CDR3 here is CASSLEVTINTGELFF. The CDR3 DNA reads as TGTGCCAGCAGCTTAGAGGTGACAATTAACACCGGGGAGCTGTTTTTT.

This clonotype was seen a few times. This chain uses TRBV7-6 with TRBJ1-2; D is unresolved. CDR1 and CDR2 from the germline V gene are SGHVS and FNYEAQ. The CDR3 loop spans 13 amino acids. Trimming left V 3 bases short and J 3 bases short, with 8 bases between. The CDR3: CASSLSEDYGYTF. CDR3 DNA: TGTGCCAGCAGCTTGTCGGAGGACTATGGCTACACCTTC.

This clonotype was seen only a few times. The V call is TRBV6-5, the J call TRBJ1-4; maybe TRBD1 (5 bases). The V and J ends lost 6 bases and 7 bases respectively, with 18 bases between them. Looked up from germline, CDR1 is MNHEY and CDR2 is SVGAGI. The CDR3 length is 15 residues. The CDR3 DNA follows: TGTGCCAGCAGCCCTTCTCCGGGACTGAGTGAAAAACTGTTTTTT. It specifies CASSPSPGLSEKLFF.

V is TRBV10-3 and J is TRBJ2-7; a possible D gene is TRBD1 (5 bases). The CDR3 is made up of 13 amino acids. Trimming removed 0 bases at V and 6 bases at J, with 9 bases between. CDR1 and CDR2 (germline): ENHRY, SYGVKD. The chain's CDR3 is CAISESAGFEQYF. The CDR3 DNA reads TGTGCCATCAGTGAGTCGGCAGGGTTCGAGCAGTACTTC.

The CDR3 region has the DNA TGTGCCAGCACCTTGACAGGGGAGGGGACCGGGGAGCTGTTTTTT. It is translated as CASTLTGEGTGELFF. The V and J genes are TRBV7-2 and TRBJ2-2; possibly TRBD1 for D (8 bases). The CDR3 extends over 15 amino acids. From germline, CDR1 is SGHTA and CDR2 FQGNSA. The V and J ends lost 7 bases and 5 bases respectively, with 17 bases between them.

This chain joins TRBV12-3 or TRBV12-4 and TRBJ1-5; maybe TRBD1 (6 bases). Trimming pared 7 bases from V and 3 bases from J, leaving 16 bases between. The CDR3 runs 15 residues. The DNA of the CDR3 is TGTGCCAGCACCTATACAGGGCAATACAATCAGCCCCAGCATTTT. This encodes CASTYTGQYNQPQHF.

This clonotype was counted a few times. This sequence joins TRBV7-6 and TRBJ1-5, with D possibly TRBD1 on 6 matching bases. The V end was cut by 6 bases, the J end by 1 base, with 13 bases between. CDR3 length: 15 amino acids. Germline CDR1 SGHVS, CDR2 FNYEAQ. CDR3 DNA: TGTGCCAGCAGTGAACAGGGTTTCAGCAATCAGCCCCAGCATTTT. This translates into CASSEQGFSNQPQHF.

This clonotype has a count of ten or more. V gene TRBV6-1 combines with J gene TRBJ2-2; TRBD2 matches 7 bases. Trimming took 0 bases from V and 4 from J; bases not matched to a gene: 2. The CDR3 consists of 15 residues. In germline, CDR1 is MNHNS, CDR2 SASEGT. CDR3 sequence reads: CASSEAGRGTGELFF. In DNA form, the CDR3 reads TGTGCCAGCAGTGAAGCTGGGAGGGGCACCGGGGAGCTGTTTTTT.

The V gene is TRBV5-4, the J gene TRBJ1-2, with D unresolved. In germline, CDR1 is SGHNT, CDR2 YYREEE (reference sequence). V was clipped by 0 bases and J by 1 base, with 7 bases between them. The CDR3 length is 14 residues. Written as DNA, the CDR3 is TGTGCCAGCAGCTTGGACCAGTTTAACTATGGCTACACCTTC. It codes for CASSLDQFNYGYTF.

The V and J genes are TRBV20-1 and TRBJ2-6; a possible D gene is TRBD1 (6 bases). Between the trimmed V and J ends, which lost 7 bases and 6 bases, there was a span of 16 bases. The CDR3 runs to 14 residues. The germline V gene encodes CDR1 DFQATT and CDR2 SNEGSKA (reference sequence). The CDR3 sequence: CSVKDHRVANVLTF. In DNA form, the CDR3 reads TGCAGTGTAAAGGACCACAGGGTGGCCAACGTCCTGACTTTC.

The gene calls are TRBV27 and TRBJ1-1; 7 bases agree with TRBD1. CDR3 length equals 15 residues. Trimming took 5 bases from V and 5 from J; bases not matched to a gene: 11. The V gene's germline CDR1 is MNHEY and CDR2 SMNVEV (reference sequence). The CDR3 DNA reads as TGTGCCAGCAGTCCCTCGTCGACAGGGTGGACTGAAGCTTTCTTT. Amino acid sequence: CASSPSSTGWTEAFF.

J is TRBJ1-3 and V is TRBV2; D is undetermined. Between the trimmed V and J ends, which lost 3 bases and 0 bases, there was a span of 9 bases. Germline CDR1 SNHLY, CDR2 FYNNEI. There are 15 residues in the CDR3. DNA of the CDR3: TGTGCCAGCAGTGAGGCTTCGTACTCTGGAAACACCATATATTTT. It yields the protein CASSEASYSGNTIYF.

The rearrangement uses TRBV12-3 or TRBV12-4 and TRBJ2-1, with 11 bases that match TRBD2. V was pared by 5 bases and J by 9 bases, with 9 bases of the junction left unmatched. The CDR3 runs 15 residues. CDR3 in amino acids: CASSTIAGGWGEQFF. CDR3 DNA: TGTGCCAGCAGTACTATAGCGGGGGGGTGGGGTGAGCAGTTCTTC.

This clonotype was found a few times. The chain joins TRBV6-5 to TRBJ2-1; no clear D gene. The ends were cut back, 0 bases at V and 7 bases at J, with 10 bases in the middle. This CDR3 comprises 14 residues. CDR1 and CDR2 (germline): MNHEY, SVGAGI. The CDR3 reads CASSYSLSGNEQFF. The CDR3, as DNA: TGTGCCAGCAGTTACTCCTTGAGTGGGAATGAGCAGTTCTTC.

This sequence joins TRBV2 and TRBJ2-1; 12 bases fit TRBD2. This CDR3 comprises 14 residues. The trim removed 7 bases at V and 10 bases at J, leaving 8 bases unmatched. Germline V gene sequence: CDR1 SNHLY, CDR2 FYNNEI. The CDR3 DNA reads TGTGCCAGCACCCTAGCGGGGGGGCTGGAAGAGCAGTTCTTC. It encodes CASTLAGGLEEQFF.

This clonotype was found many times. The chain has TRBV7-2 and TRBJ2-3, with 9 bases fitting TRBD2. CDR3 length: 17 amino acids. J was trimmed by 4 bases and V by 3 bases; bases with no gene match: 11. Germline values: CDR1 SGHTA, CDR2 FQGNSA. Here the CDR3 reads CASSLASSGGPADTQYF. DNA of the CDR3: TGTGCCAGCAGCTTGGCATCGAGCGGGGGGCCAGCAGATACGCAGTATTTT.

The chain is built from TRBV5-1 and TRBJ2-5; TRBD2 matches 11 bases. The CDR3 covers 15 residues. Germline lookup yields CDR1 SGHRS and CDR2 YFSETQ. With 4 bases clipped from V and 4 bases from J, the junction kept 6 bases outside the gene matches. The CDR3 sequence is CASSPTSGVGETQYF. The CDR3 DNA reads as TGCGCCAGCAGCCCGACTAGCGGGGTGGGAGAGACCCAGTACTTC.

V gene TRBV19 combines with J gene TRBJ1-6; 9 bases agree with TRBD1. The V gene's germline CDR1 is LNHDA and CDR2 SQIVND (reference sequence). This CDR3 is 15 amino acids long. The junction had 7 bases not matched to a gene; V was cut back by 3 bases and J by 10 bases. The CDR3 sequence is CASSIVRDRASPLHF. The CDR3 nucleotides read TGTGCCAGTAGTATCGTCAGGGACAGGGCCTCACCCCTCCACTTT.

This rearrangement joins TRBV5-1 to TRBJ1-1; D might be TRBD1 (5 bases). The V end lost 1 base, the J end lost 4 bases, and 20 bases lay between the germline ends. The CDR3 is 17 residues long. Germline CDR1 and CDR2: SGHRS and YFSETQ. As DNA, the CDR3 is TGCGCCAGCAGCTTGACCAACGGGAGCCCGAGGGGCACTGAAGCTTTCTTT. Translated, it gives CASSLTNGSPRGTEAFF. Based on the CDR3 plus reference TRBV5-1 and TRBJ1-1, the full variable domain is KAGVTQTPRYLIKTRGQQVTLSCSPISGHRSVSWYQQTPGQGLQFLFEYFSETQRNKGNFPGRFSGRQFSNSRSEMNVSTLELGDSALYLCASSLTNGSPRGTEAFFGQGTRLTVV.

The rearrangement links TRBV15 to TRBJ2-7, with D possibly matching TRBD2 (7 bases). The V end lost 5 bases, the J end lost 2 bases, and 13 bases lay between the germline ends. Per the germline V gene, CDR1 is LNHNV and CDR2 is YYDKDF (reference sequence). The CDR3 is 14 residues long. CDR3 nucleotide sequence: TGTGCCACCAGCCCTGCCGGGGGGCCCTACGAGCAGTACGTC. Protein product: CATSPAGGPYEQYV.

In its sample, this clonotype was seen once. V and J are TRBV20-1 and TRBJ2-4, with 12 positions matching TRBD1. The CDR3 covers 15 residues. V lost 5 bases and J lost 0; bases outside the gene matches: 2. The germline CDR1 and CDR2 sequences are DFQATT and SNEGSKA (reference sequence). This chain's CDR3 is CSAGDRGLAKNIQYF. The DNA of the CDR3 is TGCAGTGCTGGGGACAGGGGGCTAGCCAAAAACATTCAGTACTTC.

This clonotype was seen a handful of times. The chain couples TRBV12-3 or TRBV12-4 to TRBJ2-1, with D unclear. CDR3 size: 14 residues. V lost 2 bases and J lost 10, with 15 bases in between. CDR3 amino acids: CASSLILGPGEQFF. DNA of the CDR3: TGTGCCAGCAGTTTAATCTTGGGTCCCGGCGAGCAGTTCTTC.

The chain uses TRBV20-1 and TRBJ1-1; a possible D gene is TRBD1 (5 bases). This CDR3 spans 15 amino acids. V shed 2 bases and J shed 0 bases, with 13 bases lying between them. The germline gives CDR1 DFQATT, CDR2 SNEGSKA (reference sequence). The CDR3 DNA is TGCAGTGCTAGAAGGGGACGGTACATGAACACTGAAGCTTTCTTT. Protein product: CSARRGRYMNTEAFF.

V gene TRBV4-2 combines with J gene TRBJ2-1; D is ambiguous. Germline assignment: CDR1 LGHNA and CDR2 YNFKEQ. V shed 0 bases and J shed 9 bases, with 0 bases lying between them. This CDR3 spans 10 amino acids. The CDR3 here is CASSQDEQFF. The DNA of the CDR3 is TGTGCCAGCAGCCAAGATGAGCAGTTCTTC.